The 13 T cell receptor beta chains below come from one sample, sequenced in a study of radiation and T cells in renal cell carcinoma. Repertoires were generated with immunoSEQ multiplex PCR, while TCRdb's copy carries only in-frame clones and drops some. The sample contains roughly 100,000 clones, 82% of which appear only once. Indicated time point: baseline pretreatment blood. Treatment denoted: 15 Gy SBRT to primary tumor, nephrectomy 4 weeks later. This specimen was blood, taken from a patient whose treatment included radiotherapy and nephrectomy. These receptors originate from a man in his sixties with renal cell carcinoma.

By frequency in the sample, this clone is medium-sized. The CDR3 region is CASKGAGETQYF. The CDR3 DNA reads as TGCGCCAGCAAGGGGGCAGGGGAGACCCAGTACTTC. The chain couples TRBV5-1 to TRBJ2-5; TRBD1 matches at 7 bases. Unmatched junction bases numbered 4, after V lost 6 bases and J lost 5 bases. CDR3 length: 12 amino acids. Germline V lookup: CDR1 SGHRS, CDR2 YFSETQ.

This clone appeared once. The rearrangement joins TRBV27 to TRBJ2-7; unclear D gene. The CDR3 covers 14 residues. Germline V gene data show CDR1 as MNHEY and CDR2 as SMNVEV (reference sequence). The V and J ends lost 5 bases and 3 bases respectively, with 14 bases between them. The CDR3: CASSLRPTVYEQYF. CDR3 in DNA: TGTGCCAGCAGTCTCCGCCCGACGGTCTACGAGCAGTACTTC.

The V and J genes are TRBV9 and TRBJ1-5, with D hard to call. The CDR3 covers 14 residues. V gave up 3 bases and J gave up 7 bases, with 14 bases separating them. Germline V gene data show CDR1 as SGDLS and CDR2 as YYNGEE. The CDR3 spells CASSAGPAGQPQHF. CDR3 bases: TGTGCCAGCAGCGCCGGACCGGCGGGGCAGCCCCAGCATTTT.

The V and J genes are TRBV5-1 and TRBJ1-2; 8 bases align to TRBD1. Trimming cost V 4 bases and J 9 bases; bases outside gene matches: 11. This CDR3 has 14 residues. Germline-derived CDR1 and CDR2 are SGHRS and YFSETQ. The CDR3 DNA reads TGCGCCAGCAGCACCACACCGGACAGGGCGAGCTACACCTTC. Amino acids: CASSTTPDRASYTF.

The CDR3, as DNA: TGCGCCAGCAGTTCCCGGGAGTGGGACACAGATACGCAGTATTTT. Amino acids: CASSSREWDTDTQYF. The V and J genes are TRBV10-1 and TRBJ2-3, with D perhaps TRBD2 (6 bases). Germline CDR1 reads WNHNN; CDR2 reads SYGVQD (reference sequence). The CDR3 has 15 residues. Trimming removed 5 bases from V and 2 bases from J, with 14 bases in between.

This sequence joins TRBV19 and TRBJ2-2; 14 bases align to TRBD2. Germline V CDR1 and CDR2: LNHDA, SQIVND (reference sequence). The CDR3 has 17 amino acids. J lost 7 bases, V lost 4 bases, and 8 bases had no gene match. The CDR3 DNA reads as TGTGCCAGTAGTAAGGGACTAGCGGGAGATACGGGCGGGGAGCTGTTTTTT. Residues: CASSKGLAGDTGGELFF.

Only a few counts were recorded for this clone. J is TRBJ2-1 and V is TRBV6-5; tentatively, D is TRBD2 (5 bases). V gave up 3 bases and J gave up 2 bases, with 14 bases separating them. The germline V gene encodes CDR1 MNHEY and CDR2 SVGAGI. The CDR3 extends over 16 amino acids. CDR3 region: CASSYSARGPYNEQFF. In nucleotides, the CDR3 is TGTGCCAGCAGTTATTCGGCTAGAGGGCCCTACAATGAGCAGTTCTTC.

CDR3 residues: CASSQEPSSGELFF. The CDR3 nucleotides are TGCGCCAGCAGCCAAGAACCTAGCTCCGGGGAGCTGTTTTTT. The chain links TRBV5-1 to TRBJ2-2, with D possibly TRBD2 on 5 matching bases. The germline V and J ends were trimmed by 4 bases and 6 bases, with 13 bases remaining between them. This CDR3 contains 14 residues. Germline V gene lookup returns CDR1 SGHRS and CDR2 YFSETQ.

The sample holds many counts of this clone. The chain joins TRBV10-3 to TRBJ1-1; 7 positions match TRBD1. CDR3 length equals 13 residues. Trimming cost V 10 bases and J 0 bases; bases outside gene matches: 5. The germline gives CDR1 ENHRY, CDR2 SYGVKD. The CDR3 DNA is TGTGCCACGACGACAGGGCTGAACACTGAAGCTTTCTTT. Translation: CATTTGLNTEAFF.

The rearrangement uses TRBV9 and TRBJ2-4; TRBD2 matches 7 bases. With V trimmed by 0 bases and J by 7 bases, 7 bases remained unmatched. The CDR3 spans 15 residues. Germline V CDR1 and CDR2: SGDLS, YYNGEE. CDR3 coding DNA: TGTGCCAGCAGCGTAGGCGGGGGTGGAGGTAACATTCAGTACTTC. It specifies CASSVGGGGGNIQYF.

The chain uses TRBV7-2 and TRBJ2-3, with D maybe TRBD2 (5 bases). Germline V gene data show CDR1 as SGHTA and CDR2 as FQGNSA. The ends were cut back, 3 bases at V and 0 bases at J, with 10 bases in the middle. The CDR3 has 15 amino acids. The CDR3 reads CASSFTAVSTDTQYF. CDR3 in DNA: TGTGCCAGCAGCTTCACAGCGGTTAGCACAGATACGCAGTATTTT.

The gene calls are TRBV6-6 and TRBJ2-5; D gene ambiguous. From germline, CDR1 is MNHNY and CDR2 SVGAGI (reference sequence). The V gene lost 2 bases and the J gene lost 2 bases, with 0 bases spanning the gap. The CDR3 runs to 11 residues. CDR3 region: CASSYQETQYF. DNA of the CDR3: TGTGCCAGCAGTTACCAAGAGACCCAGTACTTC.

CDR3 bases: TGTGCCAGCAGGTTGGAGTTTCGGGAGACCCAGTACTTC. This codes for CASRLEFRETQYF. The genes are TRBV28 and TRBJ2-5, with no clear D. Germline lookup yields CDR1 MDHEN and CDR2 SYDVKM. The CDR3 has 13 residues. V was pared by 6 bases and J by 5 bases, with 13 bases between.